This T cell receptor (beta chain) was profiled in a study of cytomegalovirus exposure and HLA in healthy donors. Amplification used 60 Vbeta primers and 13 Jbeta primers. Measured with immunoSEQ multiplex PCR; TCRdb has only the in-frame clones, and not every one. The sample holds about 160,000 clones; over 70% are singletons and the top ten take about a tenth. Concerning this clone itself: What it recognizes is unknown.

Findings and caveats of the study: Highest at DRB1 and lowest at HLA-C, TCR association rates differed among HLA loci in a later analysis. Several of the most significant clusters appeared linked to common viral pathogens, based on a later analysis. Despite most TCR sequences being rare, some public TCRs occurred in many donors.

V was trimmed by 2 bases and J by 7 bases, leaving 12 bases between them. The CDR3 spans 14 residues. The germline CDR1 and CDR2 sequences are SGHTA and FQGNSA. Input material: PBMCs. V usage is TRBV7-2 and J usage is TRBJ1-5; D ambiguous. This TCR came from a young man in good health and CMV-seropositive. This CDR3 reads CASSLYRGDQPQHF. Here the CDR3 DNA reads TGTGCCAGCAGCTTATATCGGGGAGACCAGCCCCAGCATTTT.